The rows below give T cell receptor beta chains drawn from one sample of a study of blood T cell repertoires in COVID-19. The method was immunoSEQ multiplex PCR; TCRdb's version includes in-frame clones alone and lacks a portion of them. The data contain around 67,000 clones, 87% of them seen just once; the ten biggest clones take up around 20%. The sample was peripheral blood. These TCRs come from a woman aged 80 or older with acute or convalescent COVID-19. Both conserved end residues are part of each CDR3. The order of the fields is V gene, clone size, J gene, D gene, CDR3 DNA, CDR3 protein. The D gene is left open where the match is weak. Only some rows state a clone size, as once, few, many or a class for expanded clones.

TRBV28	NA	TRBJ1-6	TRBD1	TGTGCCAGCAGTAACCCCCGGACAGGGGGCTATAATTCACCCCTCCACTTT	CASSNPRTGGYNSPLHF
TRBV5-1	NA	TRBJ1-1	NA	TGCGCCAGCAGCTTGGCCCCCAGGACTAACACTGAAGCTTTCTTT	CASSLAPRTNTEAFF
TRBV3-1/TRBV3-2	NA	TRBJ1-6	TRBD1	TGTGCCAGCAGTCTGGGACAGAATAATTCACCCCTCCACTTT	CASSLGQNNSPLHF
TRBV2	NA	TRBJ1-5	NA	TGTGCCAGCAGTGGAACACAGAATCAGCCCCAGCATTTT	CASSGTQNQPQHF
TRBV27	NA	TRBJ1-1	NA	TGTGCCAGCAGTTTGGGGCGGTTCACTGAAGCTTTCTTT	CASSLGRFTEAFF
TRBV27	NA	TRBJ2-2	TRBD1	TGTGCCAGCAGTAACCCACCGGGACAGGGCCCGAGGGAACCGGGGAAAGGGAAGCTGTTTTTT	CASSNPPGQGPREPGKGKLFF
TRBV19	NA	TRBJ1-4	NA	TGTGCCAGTAGTATAGATCGAGCAAAACTGTTTTTT	CASSIDRAKLFF
TRBV27	many	TRBJ2-7	NA	TGTGCCAGCAGATGGGGAGGCAGGTTCTCCTACGAGCAGTACTTC	CASRWGGRFSYEQYF
TRBV28	NA	TRBJ2-1	NA	TGTGCCAGCAGTCCCCAGGGATCCCCCTACAATGAGCAGTTCTTC	CASSPQGSPYNEQFF
TRBV19	NA	TRBJ2-7	NA	TGTGCCAGTAGTGAGGGTAGGGCCTCGTACGAGCAGTACTTC	CASSEGRASYEQYF
TRBV6-2/TRBV6-3	NA	TRBJ1-6	NA	TGTGCCAGCAGTTACTCCTCCCTTAATTCACCCCTCCACTTT	CASSYSSLNSPLHF
TRBV28	NA	TRBJ1-1	TRBD1	TGTGCCAGCAGGGGGAAGGGGGCGGCCACTGAAGCTTTCTTT	CASRGKGAATEAFF
TRBV28	NA	TRBJ1-2	NA	TGTGCCAGCAGTACCCCCGCCAGGGTTAACTATGGCTACACCTTC	CASSTPARVNYGYTF
TRBV19	NA	TRBJ2-7	TRBD2	TGTGCCAGTAGTACAATAGCGGGAGGCGCCTACGAGCAGTACTTC	CASSTIAGGAYEQYF
TRBV18	NA	TRBJ2-7	NA	TGTGCCAGCTCACCGAGTCAGGGTTTGGGTGAGCAGTACTTC	CASSPSQGLGEQYF
TRBV5-4	NA	TRBJ2-3	TRBD1	TGTGCCAGCAGCTTGGTATTAGGGGGCGCAGATACGCAGTATTTT	CASSLVLGGADTQYF
TRBV27	NA	TRBJ1-6	NA	TGTGCCAGCAGTTTAACTCGGACAGCCCCTAATTCACCCCTCCACTTT	CASSLTRTAPNSPLHF
TRBV25-1	few	TRBJ1-5	NA	TGTGCCAGCAGTGCGGGGAGTTCGGGCAATCAGCCCCAGCATTTT	CASSAGSSGNQPQHF
TRBV10-1	NA	TRBJ2-7	TRBD1	TGCGCCAGCAGTGACTACGGGACAGGGGTCAGCGAGCAGTACTTC	CASSDYGTGVSEQYF
TRBV4-1	NA	TRBJ1-5	NA	TGCGCCAGCAGCCCCAGGCAGGGCGATCAGCCCCAGCATTTT	CASSPRQGDQPQHF
TRBV19	NA	TRBJ1-2	NA	TGTGCCAGTAGTATCCGGCAGGGTACGGATGGCTACACCTTC	CASSIRQGTDGYTF
TRBV12-3/TRBV12-4	once	TRBJ2-7	NA	TGTGCCAGCAGTTTAGGGTCCGGTGAGCAGTACTTC	CASSLGSGEQYF
TRBV5-6	NA	TRBJ2-7	TRBD1	TGTGCCAGCTACGACAGGGGACGTAACGAGCAGTACTTC	CASYDRGRNEQYF
TRBV30	once	TRBJ2-3	TRBD2	TGTGCCTGGAGTTATAGCGGGTCCGGCACAGATACGCAGTATTTT	CAWSYSGSGTDTQYF
TRBV7-3	few	TRBJ2-1	TRBD2	TGTGCCAGCAGCTCAATCGGACTAGCGGGAGTGGGTGAGCAGTTCTTC	CASSSIGLAGVGEQFF
TRBV28	few	TRBJ2-7	NA	TGTGCCACCTCGGGGGACTCGAGCTACGAGCAGTACTTC	CATSGDSSYEQYF
TRBV7-3	NA	TRBJ2-1	TRBD2	TGTGCCAGCAGCTTATATCTGGGAGGGAGGGATGAGCAGTTCTTC	CASSLYLGGRDEQFF
TRBV5-4	NA	TRBJ1-6	TRBD1	TGTGCCAGCAGCTTGACAGGGGCATCCTATAATTCACCCCTCCACTTT	CASSLTGASYNSPLHF
TRBV14	NA	TRBJ1-1	NA	TGTGCCAGCAGCCAACAACAGACGACTGAAGCTTTCTTT	CASSQQQTTEAFF
TRBV4-2	NA	TRBJ2-3	TRBD1	TGTGCCAGCAGCCAGGGGGACAGGGGAAGCACAGATACGCAGTATTTT	CASSQGDRGSTDTQYF
TRBV4-1	NA	TRBJ1-3	TRBD1	TGCGCCAGCCGGACAGGCGACGCTGGAAACACCATATATTTT	CASRTGDAGNTIYF
TRBV10-3	few	TRBJ2-3	TRBD2	TGTGCCATCAGTGAGGGCGGGAGAGTCACAGATACGCAGTATTTT	CAISEGGRVTDTQYF
TRBV7-9	once	TRBJ1-5	NA	TGTGCCAGCAGCTTAACCGGAGCGGGGGAACAGCCCCAGCATTTT	CASSLTGAGEQPQHF
TRBV5-6	NA	TRBJ1-5	NA	TGTGCCAGCAGCGCCGGCCCAGGGTTTCCACATCAGCCCCAGCATTTT	CASSAGPGFPHQPQHF
TRBV5-1	few	TRBJ1-5	NA	TGCGCCAGCAGTTCTGTCCCGGGGGTTAAGCAGCCCCAGCATTTT	CASSSVPGVKQPQHF
TRBV23-1	NA	TRBJ2-7	TRBD1	TGCGCCAGTCCCCCTCGGGTGGGGACAGGGGCGACCGAGCAGTACTTC	CASPPRVGTGATEQYF
TRBV5-1	NA	TRBJ2-1	NA	TGCGCCAGCAGCCCCCTGTGGCAGTCCTACAATGAGCAGTTCTTC	CASSPLWQSYNEQFF
TRBV4-3	NA	TRBJ1-5	NA	TGCGCCAGCAGCCAAGGGCAGGGTAGCAATCAGCCCCAGCATTTT	CASSQGQGSNQPQHF
TRBV18	NA	TRBJ1-1	TRBD1	TGTGCCAGCTCAGCGACAGGGGAGAACACTGAAGCTTTCTTT	CASSATGENTEAFF
TRBV7-8	NA	TRBJ1-1	NA	TGTGCCAGCAGCTTAGCCGGCGGGAACACTGAAGCTTTCTTT	CASSLAGGNTEAFF
TRBV29-1	NA	TRBJ2-7	TRBD2	TGCAGCGTTGAACATCTTAGCGGGAGAGTACGCGAGCAGTACTTC	CSVEHLSGRVREQYF